This entry concerns a single TCR beta chain. This clonotype was seen at least ten times. Its antigen is currently not known. Base quality data are lacking; no much larger clone is found one base away. The treatment or condition label for this specimen denotes: allogeneic hematopoietic cell transplantation with graft depleted of TCRalphabeta T cells and CD19 B cells. Transplant recipients were children who received TCRalphabeta/CD19-depleted allogeneic hematopoietic cell grafts. Library generation was performed with PCR. The sequencing machine was an Illumina HiSeq 2500. To normalize quantification of the TCRbeta repertoire, the TCR libraries were built with molecular barcoding that relied on unique molecular identifiers. TCRdb ran its own pipeline on the public reads, namely fastp trimming at Q25 and MiXCR clone calling, and kept in-frame beta chains. Each entry merges the rows of one CDR3 protein and shows their most common DNA and genes. A total of almost 250,000 distinct CDR3 sequences appear in this sample, about a quarter of them only once. The ten largest clonotypes hold about 2.5% of the sample.

The record originates from a study of T-cell reconstitution after alpha-beta-depleted transplantation in children (TCRdb year 2016). Background for the entire study: The study quantitatively tracked T-cell immune reconstitution after TCRalphabeta/CD19-depleted allogeneic hematopoietic cell transplantation in children using TCR repertoire profiling.

Study-wide conclusions, independent of this receptor: The apparently early recovery of alphabetaT-cell counts about two months after transplant reportedly depended on only several hundred rapidly expanded clones that came from non-depleted graft cells. Over subsequent months, a decline in hyperexpanded clone frequencies was noted, and after one year, T-cell counts and TCRbeta diversity were mostly ascribed to newly produced T cells. In some patients, the high TCRbeta diversity seen at day 60 was put down to recipient T cells and intrathymic progenitors that had survived conditioning.

The CDR3 contains 13 residues, cysteine and phenylalanine counted. The DNA shown is the 39-base CDR3, in frame from base 1. From the germline V gene (reference sequence), CDR1 is WNHNN and CDR2 is SYGVQD. Trimming at the junction amounts to 4 bases on V and 1 base on J, and the germline ends lie 8 bases apart. The specimen comprised PBMCs, sampled before TCRalphabeta/CD19-depleted stem cell transplant. The receptor was isolated from a girl aged 2 to 9 with Fanconi anemia, due to receive a stem cell transplant. The rearrangement combines TRBV10-1 with TRBJ2-7; no D gene can be assigned with confidence. The bases read TGCGCCAGCAGTGTCGGCCCATCCTACGAGCAGTACTTC. The resulting protein is CASSVGPSYEQYF.